This T cell receptor (beta chain) was captured by sequencing in a study of OX40 agonist ivuxolimab in advanced cancers. Broader study findings: Clonal expansion from baseline to week 6 occurred in both CD4+ and CD8+ T cells.

Using immunoSEQ multiplex PCR, the repertoire was profiled, and TCRdb retains in-frame clones only, with some absent. The repertoire holds about 48,000 clones, with over 80% as singletons. With regard to this clone: Its antigen remains unidentified.

The TCR originated in an adult with an advanced solid tumor such as melanoma, head and neck, liver or kidney cancer. Sequenced material: CD4+ or CD8+ T cells sorted from blood, taken in a trial of the OX40 agonist ivuxolimab.

CDR3 nucleotides: TGTGCCAGCTCACCATCCGGGGGTTACACTGAAGCTTTCTTT. This sequence encodes CASSPSGGYTEAFF. This sequence joins TRBV18 and TRBJ1-1; D may be TRBD1 (5 bases). The V gene's germline CDR1 is KGHSH and CDR2 LQKENI. The CDR3 sequence is 14 residues long. Deletions cut 2 bases from V and 3 bases from J, with 10 bases between.